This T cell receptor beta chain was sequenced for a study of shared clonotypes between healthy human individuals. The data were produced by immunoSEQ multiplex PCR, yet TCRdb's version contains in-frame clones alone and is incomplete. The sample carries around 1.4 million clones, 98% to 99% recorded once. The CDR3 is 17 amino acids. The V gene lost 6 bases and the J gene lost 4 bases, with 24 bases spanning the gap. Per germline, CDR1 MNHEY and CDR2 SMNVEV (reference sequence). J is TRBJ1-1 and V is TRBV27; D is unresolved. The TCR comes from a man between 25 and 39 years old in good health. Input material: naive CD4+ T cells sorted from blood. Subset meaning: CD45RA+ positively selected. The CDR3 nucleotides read TGTGCCAGCAGGACTACCGGTATGCTAATGAGTAGCACTGAAGCTTTCTTT. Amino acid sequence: CASRTTGMLMSSTEAFF.